The 20 T cell receptor beta chains reported below all come from one sample, sequenced in a study of cytomegalovirus exposure and HLA in healthy donors. 60 Vbeta and 13 Jbeta primers were used in PCR. Measured with immunoSEQ multiplex PCR; TCRdb has only the in-frame clones, and not every one. The data show 100,000 or so clones, with 65% to 75% seen just once and about a tenth held by the top ten. Material: PBMCs. These receptors were taken from a man in his forties in good health and CMV-seropositive.

The chain uses TRBV4-3 and TRBJ2-7, with a possible D match to TRBD2 (6 bases). CDR1 LGHNA and CDR2 YSLEER come from the germline V gene. This CDR3 contains 15 residues. V lost 4 bases, J lost 4 bases, and 17 bases lay in between. CDR3: CASSPREASRYEQYF. DNA for the CDR3: TGCGCCAGCAGCCCTAGGGAGGCTAGCAGGTACGAGCAGTACTTC.

This clone occurred a few times. The CDR3 loop is CASSFGTGGYTF. Here the CDR3 DNA reads TGCGCCAGCAGCTTCGGGACAGGGGGCTACACCTTC. The chain combines TRBV5-1 with TRBJ1-2; 9 bases agree with TRBD1. J lost 8 bases, V lost 2 bases, and 1 base had no gene match. The CDR3 totals 12 residues. CDR1 is SGHRS, CDR2 YFSETQ, per germline.

The V gene is TRBV9, the J gene TRBJ1-2; TRBD1 matches at 10 bases. Germline-derived CDR1 and CDR2 are SGDLS and YYNGEE. The V and J ends lost 4 bases and 6 bases, in that order; junction bases with no gene match: 9. CDR3 size: 15 residues. DNA for the CDR3: TGTGCCAGCAGCTCGAGCGGGACAGGGGTTGATGGCTACACCTTC. Translation: CASSSSGTGVDGYTF.

This clone was recorded a few times. This chain uses TRBV18 with TRBJ2-1, with TRBD2 matching over 7 bases. The junction had 5 bases not matched to a gene; V was cut back by 1 base and J by 8 bases. The germline gives CDR1 KGHSH, CDR2 LQKENI. The CDR3 spans 14 residues. CDR3 DNA: TGTGCCAGCTCACCACTTCAGGGAGGGGATGAGCAGTTCTTC. It translates to CASSPLQGGDEQFF. Full variable domain (remainder filled in from reference TRBV18 and TRBJ2-1): NAGVMQNPRHLVRRRGQEARLRCSPMKGHSHVYWYRQLPEEGLKFMVYLQKENIIDESGMPKERFSAEFPKEGPSILRIQQVVRGDSAAYFCASSPLQGGDEQFFGPGTRLTVL.

V usage is TRBV6-1 and J usage is TRBJ2-1, with 9 bases matching TRBD2. V was pared by 4 bases and J by 8 bases, with 9 bases of the junction left unmatched. Germline V gene lookup returns CDR1 MNHNS and CDR2 SASEGT. The CDR3 loop spans 15 amino acids. Here the CDR3 DNA reads TGTGCCAGCAGTGCCCGCGGGAGGGCCTCGGATGAGCAGTTCTTC. Translation gives CASSARGRASDEQFF.

V usage is TRBV13 and J usage is TRBJ2-5, with TRBD2 identical over 14 bases. Per germline, CDR1 PRHDT and CDR2 FYEKMQ (reference sequence). The CDR3 consists of 17 residues. J was trimmed by 3 bases and V by 4 bases; bases with no gene match: 7. In nucleotides, the CDR3 is TGTGCCAGCAGCTCCAGACTAGCGGGAGGGAGGGAAGAGACCCAGTACTTC. It encodes CASSSRLAGGREETQYF.

The chain uses TRBV6-1 and TRBJ1-2, with 9 bases lining up with TRBD1. CDR1 and CDR2 (germline): MNHNS, SASEGT. This CDR3 has 15 residues. The ends lost 8 bases at V and 2 bases at J; junction bases unmatched: 9. CDR3 bases: TGTGCCAGCTGGACAGGGGTCTTGCAAAACTATGGCTACACCTTC. This codes for CASWTGVLQNYGYTF.

The chain combines TRBV6-1 with TRBJ1-4; D is unresolved. The CDR3 spans 14 residues. Germline values: CDR1 MNHNS, CDR2 SASEGT. Trimming left V 6 bases short and J 3 bases short, with 11 bases between. CDR3 sequence (DNA): TGTGCCAGCAGGGTGGGCCTCTCTAATGAAAAACTGTTTTTT. It translates to CASRVGLSNEKLFF.

This chain connects TRBV28 to TRBJ2-1; 13 nucleotides align to TRBD2. Losses at the gene ends were 5 bases for V and 5 bases for J; bases not matched to a gene: 6. The CDR3 is 16 residues long. CDR1 is MDHEN and CDR2 is SYDVKM in the germline V gene. CDR3 bases: TGTGCCAGCAGTGACGGACTAGCGGGAGCGAACAATGAGCAGTTCTTC. Translated, it gives CASSDGLAGANNEQFF.

A few counts support this clone. V is TRBV11-2 and J is TRBJ2-3, with no clear D. V was clipped by 4 bases and J by 2 bases, with 7 bases between them. Germline CDR1 is SGHAT and CDR2 is FQNNGV. CDR3 size: 13 residues. In nucleotides, the CDR3 is TGTGCCAGCAGCTCTGAGATCACAGATACGCAGTATTTT. Its protein product is CASSSEITDTQYF.

The chain combines TRBV5-8 with TRBJ2-1, with 9 nucleotides matching TRBD1. Trimming removed 4 bases from V and 7 bases from J; junction bases left unmatched: 6. The V gene's germline CDR1 is SGHTS and CDR2 YDEGEE. The length of the CDR3 is 14 residues. The CDR3 spells CASSRGQGGNEQFF. CDR3 sequence (DNA): TGTGCCAGCAGCAGGGGACAGGGCGGGAATGAGCAGTTCTTC.

The rearrangement uses TRBV19 and TRBJ2-1; 8 bases agree with TRBD2. Germline CDR1 is LNHDA and CDR2 is SQIVND (reference sequence). The CDR3 runs to 15 residues. The trim removed 3 bases at V and 5 bases at J, leaving 6 bases unmatched. The CDR3 region has the DNA TGTGCCAGTAGTATCCAAGCGGGGGAAAACAATGAGCAGTTCTTC. It specifies CASSIQAGENNEQFF. Full variable domain (remainder filled in from reference TRBV19 and TRBJ2-1): DGGITQSPKYLFRKEGQNVTLSCEQNLNHDAMYWYRQDPGQGLRLIYYSQIVNDFQKGDIAEGYSVSREKKESFPLTVTSAQKNPTAFYLCASSIQAGENNEQFFGPGTRLTVL.

With respect to this clone: Additional DNA sequences in this sample encode the identical CDR3. The CDR3 sequence: CASSPPGQLNTGELFF. The CDR3 DNA reads TGTGCCAGCTCACCACCGGGACAGCTGAACACCGGGGAGCTGTTTTTT. The rearrangement joins TRBV18 to TRBJ2-2; 7 nucleotides align to TRBD1. This CDR3 is 16 amino acids long. V was clipped by 0 bases and J by 1 base; unmatched bases: 2. CDR1 and CDR2 from the germline V gene are KGHSH and LQKENI.

V and J are TRBV30 and TRBJ2-1; 13 bases fit TRBD2. Germline V gene data show CDR1 as GTSNPN and CDR2 as SVGIG (reference sequence). The junction had 14 bases not matched to a gene; V was cut back by 3 bases and J by 9 bases. The CDR3 loop spans 17 amino acids. The CDR3 loop reads CAWSPSGTSGIPAEQFF. The CDR3 coding sequence is TGTGCCTGGAGCCCATCCGGGACTAGCGGGATTCCTGCTGAGCAGTTCTTC.

This chain uses TRBV29-1 with TRBJ1-2; 8 bases fit TRBD1. The CDR3 contains 13 residues. V gave up 6 bases and J gave up 4 bases; unmatched junction bases: 7. Germline V lookup: CDR1 SQVTM, CDR2 ANQGSEA. The CDR3 sequence: CSVMTGDPYGYTF. CDR3 in DNA: TGCAGCGTAATGACAGGGGACCCCTATGGCTACACCTTC.

The chain employs TRBV2 and TRBJ2-7, with D possibly TRBD1 on 5 matching bases. In germline, CDR1 is SNHLY, CDR2 FYNNEI. This CDR3 has 16 residues. V was pared by 1 base and J by 0 bases, with 13 bases between. CDR3 coding DNA: TGTGCCAGCAGTGAAGAGGGGTTAGGGCCCTCCTACGAGCAGTACTTC. Encoded protein: CASSEEGLGPSYEQYF.

This clone was picked up a small number of times. This rearrangement joins TRBV30 to TRBJ2-2; no reliable D call. Trimming pared 3 bases from V and 0 bases from J, leaving 8 bases between. The CDR3 consists of 14 residues. Looked up from germline, CDR1 is GTSNPN and CDR2 is SVGIG (reference sequence). The CDR3 coding sequence is TGTGCCTGGAGATGGCAGGCGAACACCGGGGAGCTGTTTTTT. Its translation is CAWRWQANTGELFF.

The V and J genes are TRBV27 and TRBJ2-6; D may be TRBD1 (5 bases). CDR3 size: 16 residues. In germline, CDR1 is MNHEY, CDR2 SMNVEV (reference sequence). V was clipped by 1 base and J by 3 bases, with 10 bases between them. CDR3 in DNA: TGTGCCAGCAGTTTATTGCTGGGGCATGGGGCCAACGTCCTGACTTTC. As protein: CASSLLLGHGANVLTF.

The chain couples TRBV15 to TRBJ2-5, with 8 bases that match TRBD2. Germline-derived CDR1 and CDR2 are LNHNV and YYDKDF (reference sequence). V trimming: 0 bases; J trimming: 4 bases; junction bases outside the gene matches: 7. This CDR3 has 16 residues. The CDR3 coding sequence is TGTGCCACCAGCAGAGAGGAGCGGGAGAGGGCAGAGACCCAGTACTTC. This gives the protein CATSREERERAETQYF.

This rearrangement joins TRBV29-1 to TRBJ2-1, with 8 bases that match TRBD2. The CDR3 sequence is 14 residues long. Germline V lookup: CDR1 SQVTM, CDR2 ANQGSEA. V lost 4 bases to trimming and J lost 1 base; unmatched junction nucleotides: 3. The DNA for the CDR3 is TGCAGCGTTGTACAGCGGGAGTCCTACAATGAGCAGTTCTTC. Translating gives CSVVQRESYNEQFF.